This T cell receptor beta chain comes out of a study of OX40 agonist ivuxolimab in advanced cancers. About the research overall: A history of anti-PD-1, anti-PD-L1 or anti-CTLA-4 therapy was acceptable, and more than 30% had some. Partial responses occurred in Three dose-escalation patients, one with hepatocellular carcinoma and two with cutaneous melanoma.

From germline, CDR1 is WNHNN and CDR2 SYGVQD (reference sequence). The CDR3 extends over 12 amino acids. V shed 6 bases and J 9 bases; nucleotides not matched to a gene: 7. Profiling relied on immunoSEQ multiplex PCR, and the TCRdb table lists in-frame clones only, not all of them. The sample has over 70,000 clones, 89% seen once. Sequences were derived from CD4+ or CD8+ T cells sorted from blood, sampled in a trial of the OX40 agonist ivuxolimab. The sequence was obtained from an adult with an advanced solid tumor such as melanoma, head and neck, liver or kidney cancer. This chain links TRBV10-1 with TRBJ2-7; 8 bases line up with TRBD1. CDR3 sequence: CASRGYTGGQYF. CDR3 in DNA: TGCGCCAGCAGAGGGTACACAGGGGGGCAGTACTTC.